This T cell receptor (beta chain) was observed in a study of T cell responses to AZD1222 COVID-19 vaccine. Study observations and caveats: Clonal diversity was possibly underestimated; the donors were predominantly white British and more often female. Dominant at 160-218 and 743-854, vaccine-associated CD4 TCRs also spanned spike. Sampled repertoires all dated from after the peak T cell response. Of spike-specific TCRs, nearly half reportedly target regions left unmutated in variants.

Regarding this clone: Antigen unknown.

Repertoires were generated with immunoSEQ multiplex PCR, while TCRdb's copy carries only in-frame clones and drops some. The table has around 110,000 clones, 75% to 90% seen once. This clonotype was obtained from an adult in good health. The sample was peripheral blood, taken on day 0 of MenACWY control vaccination.

Here the CDR3 reads CASSLRAGRDSPLHF. The CDR3 DNA reads as TGCGCCAGCAGCTTGCGGGCGGGCCGGGACTCACCCCTCCACTTT. The rearrangement uses TRBV5-1 and TRBJ1-6, with a weak D call TRBD1 (5 bases). Trimming pared 1 base from V and 10 bases from J, leaving 15 bases between. Germline V lookup: CDR1 SGHRS, CDR2 YFSETQ. This CDR3 is built from 15 residues.